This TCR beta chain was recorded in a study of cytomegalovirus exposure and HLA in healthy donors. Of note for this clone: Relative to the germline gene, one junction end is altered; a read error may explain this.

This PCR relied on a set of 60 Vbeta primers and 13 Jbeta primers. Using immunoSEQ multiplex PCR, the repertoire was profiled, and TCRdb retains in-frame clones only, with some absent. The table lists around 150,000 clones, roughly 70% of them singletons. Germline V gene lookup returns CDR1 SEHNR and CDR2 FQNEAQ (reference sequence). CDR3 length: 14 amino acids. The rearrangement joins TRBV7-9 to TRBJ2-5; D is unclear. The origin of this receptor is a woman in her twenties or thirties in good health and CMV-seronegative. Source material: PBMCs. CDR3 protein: CSSSLLGSQETQYF. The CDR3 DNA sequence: TGTTCCAGCAGCTTGCTTGGCAGCCAAGAGACCCAGTACTTC. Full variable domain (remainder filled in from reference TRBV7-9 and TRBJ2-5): DTGVSQNPRHKITKRGQNVTFRCDPISEHNRLYWYRQTLGQGPEFLTYFQNEAQLEKSRLLSDRFSAERPKGSFSTLEIQRTEQGDSAMYLCSSSLLGSQETQYFGPGTRLLVL.